Each of the 28 T cell receptor beta chains below was sequenced from the same sample in a study of ipilimumab plus nivolumab after autologous stem cell transplantation. Only in-frame clones appear in the TCRdb table, and some are missing; sequencing was by immunoSEQ multiplex PCR. Here the sample spans fewer than 95,000 clones, 75% to 85% being singletons. The sample was PBMCs, taken in a trial of ipilimumab plus nivolumab as post-transplant consolidation. The receptors were sampled from a male donor with diffuse large B-cell lymphoma.

This clone occurred a few times. The chain carries TRBV2 and TRBJ1-2, with D maybe TRBD1 (6 bases). The CDR3 extends over 15 amino acids. Germline CDR1 and CDR2: SNHLY and FYNNEI. V was shortened by 5 bases and J by 6 bases, with 19 bases between the two germline ends. The DNA for the CDR3 is TGTGCCAGCAGTCCCCCTGCCCCCACAGGGAATGGCTACACCTTC. Translation: CASSPPAPTGNGYTF. The variable domain in full, with the rest retrieved from reference TRBV2 and TRBJ1-2, is EPEVTQTPSHQVTQMGQEVILRCVPISNHLYFYWYRQILGQKVEFLVSFYNNEISEKSEIFDDQFSVERPDGSNFTLKIRSTKLEDSAMYFCASSPPAPTGNGYTFGSGTRLTVV.

This clone was recorded a few times. The gene calls are TRBV19 and TRBJ1-2; possible D gene TRBD1, 5 bases. The V and J ends lost 8 bases and 3 bases respectively, with 16 bases between them. The CDR3 has 14 residues. Germline values: CDR1 LNHDA, CDR2 SQIVND (reference sequence). DNA for the CDR3: TGTGCCAGTGGGGCGGATAATGGGGACTATGGCTACACCTTC. It codes for CASGADNGDYGYTF.

The J gene is TRBJ2-2, the V gene TRBV5-1; 14 bases are a match to TRBD2. This CDR3 region has 18 residues. Germline CDR1 and CDR2: SGHRS and YFSETQ. V was clipped by 4 bases and J by 4 bases; unmatched bases: 9. In DNA form, the CDR3 reads TGCGCCAGCAGCCTCCGACTAGCGGGGGGGCTGGGCACCGGGGAGCTGTTTTTT. Its translation is CASSLRLAGGLGTGELFF.

This chain uses TRBV5-6 with TRBJ1-2; D might be TRBD1 (6 bases). The V gene lost 4 bases and the J gene lost 4 bases, with 23 bases spanning the gap. This CDR3 spans 17 amino acids. Germline assignment: CDR1 SGHDT and CDR2 YYEEEE. CDR3: CASSENTGAVRGYGYTF. The CDR3 DNA follows: TGTGCCAGCAGCGAAAATACGGGGGCCGTTAGGGGCTATGGCTACACCTTC.

This chain links TRBV18 with TRBJ2-6, with a possible D match to TRBD2 (5 bases). V was cut by 3 bases and J by 2 bases, with 11 bases left in between. The length of the CDR3 is 16 residues. CDR1 is KGHSH, CDR2 LQKENI, per germline. This CDR3 is CASSPPPGAGANVLTF. CDR3 DNA: TGTGCCAGCTCACCCCCTCCCGGGGCTGGGGCCAACGTCCTGACTTTC. The variable domain in full, completed from reference TRBV18 and TRBJ2-6, reads NAGVMQNPRHLVRRRGQEARLRCSPMKGHSHVYWYRQLPEEGLKFMVYLQKENIIDESGMPKERFSAEFPKEGPSILRIQQVVRGDSAAYFCASSPPPGAGANVLTFGAGSRLTVL.

The V call is TRBV6-1, the J call TRBJ1-2, with D perhaps matching TRBD1 (5 bases). The CDR3 is 15 amino acids. CDR1 is MNHNS, CDR2 SASEGT, per germline. V was pared by 2 bases and J by 0 bases, with 10 bases between. Here the CDR3 DNA reads TGTGCCAGCAGTGAATACCAGGGAGCTAACTATGGCTACACCTTC. Translation: CASSEYQGANYGYTF.

The chain employs TRBV2 and TRBJ1-5, with 8 bases identical to TRBD1. V shed 0 bases, J shed 4 bases, and the junction held 2 bases outside the gene matches. This CDR3 has 15 residues. CDR1 is SNHLY, CDR2 FYNNEI, per germline. CDR3 sequence reads: CASSEATGENQPQHF. CDR3 coding DNA: TGTGCCAGCAGTGAAGCGACAGGGGAAAATCAGCCCCAGCATTTT.

The chain has TRBV29-1 and TRBJ2-7, with D perhaps TRBD1 (6 bases). The CDR3 is 13 amino acids. Germline V gives CDR1 SQVTM, CDR2 ANQGSEA. V lost 2 bases, J lost 4 bases, and 12 bases lay in between. CDR3 sequence reads: CSVELGAQYEQYF. For the CDR3, the DNA is TGCAGCGTTGAATTGGGGGCGCAGTACGAGCAGTACTTC.

This chain joins TRBV18 and TRBJ2-5; TRBD2 is a possible D gene (5 bases). The ends were cut back, 1 base at V and 4 bases at J, with 10 bases in the middle. The CDR3 spans 14 residues. Germline values: CDR1 KGHSH, CDR2 LQKENI. The CDR3: CASSPRVEGETQYF. In DNA form, the CDR3 reads TGTGCCAGCTCACCACGAGTAGAGGGAGAGACCCAGTACTTC.

This sequence joins TRBV30 and TRBJ1-3; D uncertain. CDR3 length: 14 amino acids. Germline V gene lookup returns CDR1 GTSNPN and CDR2 SVGIG (reference sequence). V shed 1 base and J shed 5 bases, with 12 bases lying between them. The chain's CDR3 is CAWSEAGFRNTIYF. The DNA for the CDR3 is TGTGCCTGGAGTGAGGCGGGATTTCGAAACACCATATATTTT.

The chain is built from TRBV7-2 and TRBJ1-6, with D perhaps matching TRBD1 (6 bases). The CDR3 spans 15 residues. Between the trimmed V and J ends, which lost 7 bases and 0 bases, there was a span of 10 bases. Germline V gene sequence: CDR1 SGHTA, CDR2 FQGNSA. The CDR3 bases are TGTGCCAGCAACTACAGGGCCTCCTATAATTCACCCCTCCACTTT. Amino acid sequence: CASNYRASYNSPLHF.

This clone was counted between two and nine times. This CDR3 reads CASSQERAGIFTTNEKLFF. The DNA for the CDR3 is TGTGCCAGCAGCCAAGAACGGGCAGGGATCTTTACCACTAATGAAAAACTGTTTTTT. The V and J genes are TRBV4-2 and TRBJ1-4; a possible D gene is TRBD1 (5 bases). This CDR3 spans 19 amino acids. The germline V and J ends were trimmed by 0 bases and 2 bases, with 19 bases remaining between them. The germline V gene has CDR1 LGHNA and CDR2 YNFKEQ.

The chain uses TRBV10-3 and TRBJ2-7; D perhaps matches TRBD2 (6 bases). The V gene lost 4 bases and the J gene lost 6 bases, with 7 bases spanning the gap. Germline V gene data show CDR1 as ENHRY and CDR2 as SYGVKD. The length of the CDR3 is 11 residues. The CDR3 reads CAISASVEQYF. CDR3 DNA: TGTGCCATCAGTGCTAGCGTCGAGCAGTACTTC.

A remark on this clone: The conserved phenylalanine or tryptophan normally closing the CDR3 is absent here, so this likely arose from a read error. The chain has TRBV7-9 and TRBJ1-6; D not resolved. Germline V gene data show CDR1 as SEHNR and CDR2 as FQNEAQ (reference sequence). The length of the CDR3 is 13 residues. Trimming pared 2 bases from V and 7 bases from J, leaving 6 bases between. The CDR3 nucleotides read TGTGCCAGCAGCTTACGGGCAAATTCACCCCTCCACCTT. This sequence encodes CASSLRANSPLHL.

The genes are TRBV7-9 and TRBJ2-7; perhaps TRBD2 as D (7 bases). The CDR3 is made up of 15 amino acids. Trimming took 1 base from V and 3 from J, leaving 13 bases between them. Germline V gene sequence: CDR1 SEHNR, CDR2 FQNEAQ (reference sequence). CDR3 sequence reads: CASSLGAGANYEQYF. The CDR3, as DNA: TGTGCCAGCAGCTTAGGGGCGGGGGCCAACTACGAGCAGTACTTC.

Here the CDR3 reads CASSLDGTGSYNEQFF. Here the CDR3 DNA reads TGTGCCAGCAGCTTAGATGGGACAGGGTCCTACAATGAGCAGTTCTTC. V is TRBV7-2 and J is TRBJ2-1; TRBD1 aligns across 9 bases. The germline V gene has CDR1 SGHTA and CDR2 FQGNSA. The CDR3 contains 16 residues. V trimming: 1 base; J trimming: 1 base; junction bases outside the gene matches: 2.

Only one count was recorded for this clone. The rearrangement links TRBV5-3 to TRBJ2-3; D is unresolved. TRBV5-3 is an open reading frame whose function is uncertain. V dropped 3 bases and J dropped 6 bases, with 2 bases sitting between them. The CDR3 contains 10 residues. CDR3 residues: CARSSDTQYF. CDR3 DNA sequence: TGTGCCAGAAGCTCGGATACGCAGTATTTT.

This clone was detected only a few times. The chain links TRBV29-1 to TRBJ1-2; D gene unclear. CDR1 and CDR2 (germline): SQVTM, ANQGSEA. The length of the CDR3 is 12 residues. V lost 5 bases and J 4 bases, leaving 11 bases between the germline ends. DNA of the CDR3: TGCAGCGTTTCGACGATGCTCTATGGCTACACCTTC. It specifies CSVSTMLYGYTF.

The rearrangement links TRBV7-9 to TRBJ1-1; unclear D gene. CDR3 size: 13 residues. Germline loops: CDR1 SEHNR, CDR2 FQNEAQ (reference sequence). Trimming left V 7 bases short and J 1 base short, with 10 bases between. The CDR3 here is CASTSERNTEAFF. Here the CDR3 DNA reads TGTGCCAGCACGTCAGAGCGGAACACTGAAGCTTTCTTT.

This clone was observed a few times. V gene TRBV10-1 combines with J gene TRBJ2-5; 9 bases align to TRBD1. Trimming cost V 8 bases and J 3 bases; bases outside gene matches: 4. Germline V gives CDR1 WNHNN, CDR2 SYGVQD (reference sequence). This CDR3 is built from 13 residues. This chain's CDR3 is CASPDRGKETQYF. Written as DNA, the CDR3 is TGCGCCAGCCCGGACAGGGGAAAAGAGACCCAGTACTTC.

V is TRBV5-5 and J is TRBJ1-6, with D possibly being TRBD1 (5 bases). Germline lookup yields CDR1 SGHKS and CDR2 YYEKEE (reference sequence). The CDR3 consists of 17 residues. Deletions cut 0 bases from V and 0 bases from J, with 10 bases between. CDR3: CASSLDDSYSYNSPLHF. CDR3 DNA: TGTGCCAGCAGCTTGGATGACAGCTACTCCTATAATTCACCCCTCCACTTT.

About this clone itself: Compared with germline, one end of the junction differs, possibly owing to a read error. This chain uses TRBV7-7 with TRBJ2-2; D unresolved. In germline, CDR1 is SSHAT, CDR2 FNYEAQ (reference sequence). CDR3 length equals 13 residues. This CDR3 reads CASSLAGTGELFF. The DNA for the CDR3 is TGTGCTAGCAGCTTAGCCGGGACCGGGGAGCTGTTTTTT.

V gene TRBV7-9 combines with J gene TRBJ2-7; the D call may be TRBD1 or TRBD2 (5 bases each). V lost 6 bases to trimming and J lost 3 bases, with 18 bases between them. The CDR3 sequence is 15 residues long. Germline CDR1 SEHNR, CDR2 FQNEAQ (reference sequence). The CDR3 here is CASRETKAGGYEQYF. In DNA form, the CDR3 reads TGTGCCAGCAGGGAAACCAAAGCTGGGGGCTACGAGCAGTACTTC.

The V call is TRBV19, the J call TRBJ1-2; D may be TRBD1 (5 bases). Trimming stripped 3 bases from V and 5 bases from J, with 16 bases between. CDR1 and CDR2 (germline): LNHDA, SQIVND (reference sequence). The CDR3 extends over 15 amino acids. CDR3 loop: CASSITRGPGYGYTF. CDR3 nucleotides: TGTGCCAGTAGTATTACAAGGGGTCCCGGATATGGCTACACCTTC. Variable domain in full (rest from reference TRBV19 and TRBJ1-2): DGGITQSPKYLFRKEGQNVTLSCEQNLNHDAMYWYRQDPGQGLRLIYYSQIVNDFQKGDIAEGYSVSREKKESFPLTVTSAQKNPTAFYLCASSITRGPGYGYTFGSGTRLTVV.

The chain has TRBV12-5 and TRBJ2-3; D perhaps matches TRBD1 (5 bases). The V gene's germline CDR1 is LGHNT and CDR2 FRNRAP. V shed 3 bases and J shed 2 bases, with 12 bases lying between them. CDR3 length equals 15 residues. This chain's CDR3 is CASGFGRETTDTQYF. CDR3 DNA: TGTGCTAGTGGTTTCGGCAGGGAAACCACAGATACGCAGTATTTT. The full variable domain, completed using reference TRBV12-5 and TRBJ2-3, is DARVTQTPRHKVTEMGQEVTMRCQPILGHNTVFWYRQTMMQGLELLAYFRNRAPLDDSGMPKDRFSAEMPDATLATLKIQPSEPRDSAVYFCASGFGRETTDTQYFGPGTRLTVL.

V usage is TRBV5-8 and J usage is TRBJ2-7; D is undetermined. This CDR3 contains 12 residues. Trimming took 4 bases from V and 2 from J, leaving 7 bases between them. Germline values: CDR1 SGHTS, CDR2 YDEGEE. The CDR3, as DNA: TGTGCCAGCAGCCCCGCCCCCTACGAGCAGTACTTC. This gives the protein CASSPAPYEQYF.

V and J are TRBV6-5 and TRBJ2-1; 8 positions match TRBD2. This CDR3 has 13 amino acids. Germline assignment: CDR1 MNHEY and CDR2 SVGAGI. V shed 6 bases and J 5 bases; nucleotides not matched to a gene: 3. The CDR3 reads CASRPGGDNEQFF. As DNA, the CDR3 is TGTGCCAGCAGACCGGGGGGGGACAATGAGCAGTTCTTC.

J is TRBJ1-2 and V is TRBV5-5, with TRBD1 identical over 9 bases. Germline V gene sequence: CDR1 SGHKS, CDR2 YYEKEE (reference sequence). The CDR3 covers 14 residues. J lost 7 bases, V lost 4 bases, and 8 bases had no gene match. As DNA, the CDR3 is TGTGCCAGCAGCCTACATCGACAGGGGGGTGGCTACACCTTC. Translated: CASSLHRQGGGYTF.